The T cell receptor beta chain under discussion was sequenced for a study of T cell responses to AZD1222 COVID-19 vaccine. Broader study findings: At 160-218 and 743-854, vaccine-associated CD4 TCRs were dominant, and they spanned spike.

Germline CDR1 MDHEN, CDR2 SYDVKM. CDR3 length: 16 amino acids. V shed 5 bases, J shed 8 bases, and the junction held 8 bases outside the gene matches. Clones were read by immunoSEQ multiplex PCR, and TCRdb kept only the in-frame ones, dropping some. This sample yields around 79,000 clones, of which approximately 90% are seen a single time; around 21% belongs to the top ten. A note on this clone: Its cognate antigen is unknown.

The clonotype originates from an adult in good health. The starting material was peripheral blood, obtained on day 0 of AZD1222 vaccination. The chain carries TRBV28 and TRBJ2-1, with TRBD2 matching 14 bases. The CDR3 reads CASSPRTSGRFDEQFF. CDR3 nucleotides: TGTGCCAGCAGTCCCCGGACTAGCGGGAGGTTCGATGAGCAGTTCTTC.